The 30 T cell receptor beta chains given below trace back to one sample, sequenced in a study of T cell changes during pregnancy in multiple sclerosis. The assay was immunoSEQ multiplex PCR, and TCRdb's table has in-frame clones only and misses some. This table holds over 60,000 clones, just under 95% found once. The sample here was peripheral blood, taken in the first trimester of pregnancy. Every receptor here comes from a female donor with multiple sclerosis, enrolled in a pregnancy study.

The chain combines TRBV27 with TRBJ1-5; 7 bases line up with TRBD1. The ends lost 5 bases at V and 1 base at J; junction bases unmatched: 2. CDR1 and CDR2 from the germline V gene are MNHEY and SMNVEV (reference sequence). The CDR3 has 14 amino acids. The chain's CDR3 is CASSPGQSNQPQHF. The CDR3 DNA sequence: TGTGCCAGCAGTCCGGGACAGAGCAATCAGCCCCAGCATTTT.

V usage is TRBV7-2 and J usage is TRBJ1-1, with 10 bases aligning to TRBD1. Trimming at V came to 3 bases and at J to 8 bases, leaving 9 bases not matched to a gene. Germline V CDR1 and CDR2: SGHTA, FQGNSA. This CDR3 contains 15 residues. In DNA form, the CDR3 reads TGTGCCAGCAGCTTGAGCAACGCGGGACAGGGGGAAGCTTTCTTT. It yields the protein CASSLSNAGQGEAFF.

The V gene is TRBV6-1, the J gene TRBJ2-3, with 9 bases matching TRBD1. Germline V gene sequence: CDR1 MNHNS, CDR2 SASEGT. V was clipped by 4 bases and J by 2 bases; unmatched bases: 4. The CDR3 contains 15 residues. CDR3 amino acids: CASSGGQGTTDTQYF. The DNA of the CDR3 is TGTGCCAGCAGTGGTGGACAGGGGACCACAGATACGCAGTATTTT.

The chain joins TRBV9 to TRBJ2-7; D might be TRBD1 (6 bases). Germline values: CDR1 SGDLS, CDR2 YYNGEE. The CDR3 consists of 14 residues. Trimming stripped 5 bases from V and 2 bases from J, with 14 bases between. This CDR3 is CASSTSPGAYEQYF. CDR3 DNA sequence: TGTGCCAGCAGTACAAGCCCAGGGGCCTACGAGCAGTACTTC.

V gene TRBV5-1 combines with J gene TRBJ2-7; tentatively, D is TRBD2 (5 bases). The CDR3 has 15 amino acids. Germline V lookup: CDR1 SGHRS, CDR2 YFSETQ. Between the trimmed V and J ends, which lost 2 bases and 5 bases, there was a span of 17 bases. The CDR3: CASSFRGLEGHEQYF. The CDR3 nucleotides are TGCGCCAGCAGCTTCCGGGGTCTCGAAGGCCACGAGCAGTACTTC.

The chain recombines TRBV6-1 with TRBJ1-1; TRBD1 might be the D (5 bases). V shed 8 bases and J shed 5 bases, with 12 bases lying between them. CDR3 size: 12 residues. Germline V gene data show CDR1 as MNHNS and CDR2 as SASEGT. CDR3 region: CASGGGKTEAFF. CDR3 DNA sequence: TGTGCCAGCGGGGGAGGGAAAACTGAAGCTTTCTTT.

The J gene is TRBJ1-1, the V gene TRBV5-1, with D possibly TRBD1 on 5 matching bases. V shed 4 bases and J shed 4 bases, with 17 bases lying between them. CDR1 is SGHRS and CDR2 is YFSETQ in the germline V gene. The CDR3 runs to 15 residues. The CDR3 DNA reads TGCGCCAGCAGCACGTCGGTGGCCGGGGGCACTGAAGCTTTCTTT. Amino acid sequence: CASSTSVAGGTEAFF.

V is TRBV6-5 and J is TRBJ2-1, with TRBD2 matching 9 bases. This CDR3 region has 15 residues. Trimming cost V 4 bases and J 9 bases; bases outside gene matches: 10. From germline, CDR1 is MNHEY and CDR2 SVGAGI. In DNA form, the CDR3 reads TGTGCCAGCAGTTCCGGGGTAGCGGGGGATGTTGAGCAGTTCTTC. It is translated as CASSSGVAGDVEQFF.

This chain uses TRBV4-1 with TRBJ1-1; D possibly corresponds to TRBD1 (5 bases). The germline V and J ends were trimmed by 1 base and 4 bases, with 16 bases remaining between them. Germline assignment: CDR1 MGHRA and CDR2 YSYEKL. This CDR3 spans 16 amino acids. The CDR3, as DNA: TGCGCCAGCAGCCAAGTAGGAGGGGTAATCGGCACTGAAGCTTTCTTT. Residues: CASSQVGGVIGTEAFF.

The chain links TRBV18 to TRBJ1-1; 8 nucleotides line up with TRBD1. Germline V gene data show CDR1 as KGHSH and CDR2 as LQKENI. The J segment lost 12 bases and the V segment lost 3 bases, leaving 9 bases of the junction unmatched. This CDR3 region has 13 residues. The CDR3 spells CASSPAGQGQTFF. Written as DNA, the CDR3 is TGTGCCAGCTCACCGGCTGGACAGGGACAAACTTTCTTT.

The gene calls are TRBV7-8 and TRBJ2-2; 12 bases align to TRBD1. Germline V CDR1 and CDR2: SGHVS, FQNEAQ. The CDR3 has 18 residues. V shed 5 bases, J shed 0 bases, and the junction held 7 bases outside the gene matches. In nucleotides, the CDR3 is TGTGCCAGCAGCCTAAAGGGACAGGGGGCGCCGAACACCGGGGAGCTGTTTTTT. Its protein product is CASSLKGQGAPNTGELFF.

The V gene is TRBV25-1, the J gene TRBJ2-3; 9 bases fit TRBD2. CDR1 is MGHDK, CDR2 SYGVNS, per germline. J gave up 6 bases and V 4 bases, and 8 bases lay outside the gene matches. The CDR3 is 15 amino acids. CDR3: CASSAPGLAADTQYF. The CDR3 DNA is TGTGCCAGCAGTGCCCCGGGACTAGCAGCGGATACGCAGTATTTT.

This chain joins TRBV18 and TRBJ1-1, with D possibly being TRBD1 (6 bases). Germline V gene data show CDR1 as KGHSH and CDR2 as LQKENI. V was clipped by 1 base and J by 6 bases, with 12 bases between them. This CDR3 has 14 residues. The CDR3 region is CASSPHRDNSEAFF. The CDR3 DNA reads TGTGCCAGCTCACCACACAGGGATAATTCTGAAGCTTTCTTT. The complete variable domain, with remaining parts taken from reference TRBV18 and TRBJ1-1, reads NAGVMQNPRHLVRRRGQEARLRCSPMKGHSHVYWYRQLPEEGLKFMVYLQKENIIDESGMPKERFSAEFPKEGPSILRIQQVVRGDSAAYFCASSPHRDNSEAFFGQGTRLTVV.

J is TRBJ2-2 and V is TRBV4-2, with 12 bases identical to TRBD2. After removal of 3 bases from V and 1 base from J, the junction contained 9 bases not matched to a gene. CDR1 is LGHNA and CDR2 is YNFKEQ in the germline V gene. There are 19 residues in the CDR3. Here the CDR3 DNA reads TGTGCCAGCAGCCATTCAGAACTAGCGGGGGGCGGGAACACCGGGGAGCTGTTTTTT. It codes for CASSHSELAGGGNTGELFF.

This clone was seen only once. The V call is TRBV27, the J call TRBJ2-1, with TRBD2 matching over 14 bases. Germline values: CDR1 MNHEY, CDR2 SMNVEV (reference sequence). The CDR3 runs to 15 residues. The V gene end was trimmed by 6 bases and the J gene end by 8 bases; junction bases not matched to a gene: 6. This chain's CDR3 is CASRSWTSGRYEQFF. Written as DNA, the CDR3 is TGTGCCAGCAGGTCTTGGACTAGCGGGAGGTATGAGCAGTTCTTC.

The chain has TRBV2 and TRBJ2-2, with D unresolved. The V end was cut by 9 bases, the J end by 0 bases, with 14 bases between. The CDR3 is 15 residues long. CDR1 and CDR2 (germline): SNHLY, FYNNEI. This CDR3 reads CARSDTSANTGELFF. In nucleotides, the CDR3 is TGTGCCAGATCAGACACGTCCGCGAACACCGGGGAGCTGTTTTTT.

V gene TRBV30 combines with J gene TRBJ2-7; TRBD1 aligns across 8 bases. Germline CDR1 reads GTSNPN; CDR2 reads SVGIG (reference sequence). This CDR3 has 14 residues. J was trimmed by 2 bases and V by 8 bases; bases with no gene match: 11. The CDR3 spells CAGREQGVPYEQYF. CDR3 nucleotides: TGTGCCGGGCGGGAACAGGGGGTCCCCTACGAGCAGTACTTC.

This chain connects TRBV4-1 to TRBJ1-6; D unresolved. V lost 0 bases and J 3 bases, leaving 9 bases between the germline ends. Germline values: CDR1 MGHRA, CDR2 YSYEKL. This CDR3 contains 16 residues. DNA of the CDR3: TGCGCCAGCAGCCAAGAGGCGGGTGTCTATAATTCACCCCTCCACTTT. Protein: CASSQEAGVYNSPLHF.

The gene calls are TRBV4-2 and TRBJ2-7, with D perhaps TRBD2 (5 bases). CDR3 length equals 18 residues. With 0 bases removed from V and 0 bases from J, the gap between germline ends came to 18 bases. From germline, CDR1 is LGHNA and CDR2 YNFKEQ. CDR3 sequence reads: CASSQESLDWGSSYEQYF. CDR3 nucleotide sequence: TGTGCCAGCAGCCAAGAATCCCTGGACTGGGGTAGCTCCTACGAGCAGTACTTC.

The V gene is TRBV10-1, the J gene TRBJ2-7, with 10 positions matching TRBD1. Germline trimming cut 6 bases from V and 4 bases from J; bases unmatched to any gene: 6. This CDR3 comprises 14 residues. Germline V gene data show CDR1 as WNHNN and CDR2 as SYGVQD (reference sequence). The CDR3 spells CASSPGTGEYEQYF. CDR3 nucleotide sequence: TGCGCCAGCAGCCCCGGGACAGGGGAATACGAGCAGTACTTC.

This chain connects TRBV18 to TRBJ2-7; 8 bases map to TRBD1. Per the germline V gene, CDR1 is KGHSH and CDR2 is LQKENI. The CDR3 spans 16 residues. The ends lost 2 bases at V and 4 bases at J; junction bases unmatched: 10. CDR3 sequence: CASSPIDRGEEYEQYF. CDR3 bases: TGTGCCAGCTCACCAATCGACAGGGGAGAAGAGTACGAGCAGTACTTC. The complete variable domain, with remaining parts taken from reference TRBV18 and TRBJ2-7, reads NAGVMQNPRHLVRRRGQEARLRCSPMKGHSHVYWYRQLPEEGLKFMVYLQKENIIDESGMPKERFSAEFPKEGPSILRIQQVVRGDSAAYFCASSPIDRGEEYEQYFGPGTRLTVT.

This clone is a singleton in its sample. The genes are TRBV7-2 and TRBJ2-7, with D possibly matching TRBD1 (6 bases). Germline CDR1 and CDR2: SGHTA and FQGNSA. This CDR3 is 15 amino acids long. V was cut by 2 bases and J by 2 bases, with 13 bases left in between. Here the CDR3 DNA reads TGTGCCAGCAGCTTACTCCCAGGGGATACCTACGAGCAGTACTTC. This sequence encodes CASSLLPGDTYEQYF.

This clone was counted a single time. J is TRBJ2-7 and V is TRBV11-3; D is undetermined. CDR3 length equals 13 residues. The V gene lost 2 bases and the J gene lost 2 bases, with 7 bases spanning the gap. Per germline, CDR1 SGHNT and CDR2 YENEEA. In DNA form, the CDR3 reads TGTGCCAGCAGCTTATCTGGCCCCTACGAGCAGTACTTC. Protein: CASSLSGPYEQYF.

The table lists this clone with a count of one. This chain uses TRBV5-1 with TRBJ1-4; 7 bases map to TRBD1. This CDR3 is 14 amino acids long. V was pared by 4 bases and J by 7 bases, with 7 bases of the junction left unmatched. Per germline, CDR1 SGHRS and CDR2 YFSETQ. The CDR3: CASSRGQTTEKLFF. In DNA, the CDR3 is TGCGCCAGCAGCCGGGGACAGACCACTGAAAAACTGTTTTTT. Drawing the rest from reference TRBV5-1 and TRBJ1-4, the complete variable domain is KAGVTQTPRYLIKTRGQQVTLSCSPISGHRSVSWYQQTPGQGLQFLFEYFSETQRNKGNFPGRFSGRQFSNSRSEMNVSTLELGDSALYLCASSRGQTTEKLFFGSGTQLSVL.

This chain uses TRBV9 with TRBJ1-6, with D uncertain. Trimming left V 4 bases short and J 7 bases short, with 12 bases between. Per the germline V gene, CDR1 is SGDLS and CDR2 is YYNGEE. The CDR3 extends over 14 amino acids. CDR3 protein: CASSLLRENSPLHF. CDR3 bases: TGTGCCAGCAGCCTCCTCCGGGAAAATTCACCCCTCCACTTT.

V is TRBV20-1 and J is TRBJ1-1, with D possibly being TRBD1 (5 bases). Germline V gene lookup returns CDR1 DFQATT and CDR2 SNEGSKA (reference sequence). The CDR3 runs to 11 residues. The ends were cut back, 2 bases at V and 7 bases at J, with 8 bases in the middle. The CDR3 DNA is TGCAGTGCTAGACCAGACAGTGAAGCTTTCTTT. Its protein product is CSARPDSEAFF.

This chain joins TRBV6-1 and TRBJ1-1; D perhaps matches TRBD1 (5 bases). CDR3 size: 15 residues. Germline-derived CDR1 and CDR2 are MNHNS and SASEGT. Deletions cut 4 bases from V and 1 base from J, with 13 bases between. As DNA, the CDR3 is TGTGCCAGCAGTGCTTTGGGGGGAGGGAACACTGAAGCTTTCTTT. Translated: CASSALGGGNTEAFF.

The rearrangement joins TRBV11-3 to TRBJ2-7, with D perhaps matching TRBD2 (6 bases). The germline V gene encodes CDR1 SGHNT and CDR2 YENEEA. The CDR3 runs to 13 residues. V lost 5 bases and J 1 base, leaving 9 bases between the germline ends. CDR3 region: CASSPSGSYEQYF. Here the CDR3 DNA reads TGTGCCAGCAGCCCCAGCGGGTCCTACGAGCAGTACTTC.

The chain couples TRBV18 to TRBJ1-5; 10 bases agree with TRBD1. This CDR3 has 14 amino acids. The ends lost 8 bases at V and 4 bases at J; junction bases unmatched: 5. The germline V gene has CDR1 KGHSH and CDR2 LQKENI. In DNA form, the CDR3 reads TGTGCCAGCGTCTCGGGACAGGGGAATCAGCCCCAGCATTTT. It specifies CASVSGQGNQPQHF.

This sequence joins TRBV28 and TRBJ1-4, with 10 bases fitting TRBD1. In germline, CDR1 is MDHEN, CDR2 SYDVKM. The V gene end was trimmed by 4 bases and the J gene end by 9 bases; junction bases not matched to a gene: 11. The CDR3 contains 16 residues. For the CDR3, the DNA is TGTGCCAGCAGTTACCCCCAGGGACAGGGGTCTAAAAAACTGTTTTTT. The encoded protein is CASSYPQGQGSKKLFF.